This record covers a single TCR beta chain. No antigen is known for it. The source of the sample is a study of siplizumab effects on memory and regulatory T cells. Clones were read by immunoSEQ multiplex PCR, and TCRdb kept only the in-frame ones, dropping some. The data hold roughly 56,000 clones, with over 85% observed a single time. The study, taken as a whole, reports: Mappable alloreactive CD4+ clones came from Treg cells about 65% of the time on average with siplizumab, against 26.9% in controls.

CDR1 is SGHDN and CDR2 is FVKESK in the germline V gene. The length of the CDR3 is 14 residues. J gave up 0 bases and V 5 bases, and 1 base lay outside the gene matches. This sequence was found in a human donor in good health. V gene TRBV14 combines with J gene TRBJ1-2; 9 nucleotides line up with TRBD1. The sample comprised CD8+ T cells sorted from blood. The CDR3 reads CASSNRGPNYGYTF. Here the CDR3 DNA reads TGTGCCAGCAGCAACAGGGGGCCTAACTATGGCTACACCTTC.